This T cell receptor beta chain was retrieved from a study of T cells in Graves' hyperthyroidism and ophthalmopathy. Whole-study context: Peripheral blood sampling occurred at initial diagnosis, before any treatment. Study-wide results and caveats: Blood also showed most of the thyroid clonotypes that were expanded above 0.001.

The table lists this clonotype with many counts. Its antigen is not identified. The CDR3 covers 16 residues. Trimming took 2 bases from V and 5 from J, leaving 18 bases between them. Germline assignment: CDR1 LGHDT and CDR2 YNNKEL (reference sequence). Researchers took RNA transcripts and amplified the TCR beta CDR3 regions from them. The study used the HTBI primer set for a first-round RT-PCR of the TCR CDR3. TCRdb analysed the multiplex PCR reads with MiXCR anew, one entry per CDR3 protein. The sample lists under 500,000 distinct CDR3 sequences, over 12% seen once, with under 30% in the top ten. Uncontrolled infections, other autoimmune diseases, pregnancy or lactation led to exclusion of patients. Diagnoses were established using clinical symptoms, serum thyroxine and TRAb, thyroid ultrasound and orbital computed tomography.

Specimen: blood. The chain couples TRBV3-1 to TRBJ2-5; possible D gene TRBD2, 5 bases. This receptor was obtained from a man aged 50 to 59 with Graves' ophthalmopathy. The CDR3 region has the DNA TGTGCCAGCAGCCAATTGGGCGGCGGGCTATCGGAGACCCAGTACTTC. Its protein product is CASSQLGGGLSETQYF.